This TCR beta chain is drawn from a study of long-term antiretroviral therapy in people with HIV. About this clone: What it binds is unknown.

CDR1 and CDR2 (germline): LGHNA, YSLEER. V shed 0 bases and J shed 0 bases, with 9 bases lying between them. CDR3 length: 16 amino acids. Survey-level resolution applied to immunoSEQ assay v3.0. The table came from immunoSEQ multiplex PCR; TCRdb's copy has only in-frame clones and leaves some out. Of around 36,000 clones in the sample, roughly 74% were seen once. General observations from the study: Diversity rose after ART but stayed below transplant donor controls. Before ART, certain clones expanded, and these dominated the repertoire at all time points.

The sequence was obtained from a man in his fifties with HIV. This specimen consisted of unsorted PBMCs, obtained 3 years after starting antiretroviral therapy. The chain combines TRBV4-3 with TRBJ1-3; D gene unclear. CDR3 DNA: TGCGCCAGCAGCCAAGATACCGTGAGCTCTGGAAACACCATATATTTT. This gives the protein CASSQDTVSSGNTIYF.